This TCR beta chain was identified in a study of human T cells and chemical hapten exposure. The overall study: Researchers reported sensitizing a roughly 2 cm by roughly 2 cm upper inner arm skin site with 2% DPC. Study observations and caveats: The study found that PT1 expanded TCR counts correlated positively with patch test score.

Notes on this clonotype: Its matching antigen is unknown.

Individual cDNA molecules had unique molecular identifiers attached to them by the library. TCRdb used MiXCR to reprocess the RACE reads, holding one entry per CDR3 protein. Altogether around 300,000 distinct CDR3 sequences are present, about 7% being singletons, with the ten largest covering 8.4%. Per germline, CDR1 MGHRA and CDR2 YSYEKL. V lost 2 bases and J lost 3; bases outside the gene matches: 14. The length of the CDR3 is 18 residues. Stated time point: patch test 1, 2 weeks after DPC sensitization. Treatment defined: therapeutic diphenylcyclopropenone sensitization with weekly scalp DPC. J is TRBJ2-5 and V is TRBV4-1; 8 positions agree with TRBD2. The source is a woman aged 18-29 years with alopecia areata. Some clones in this sample may be carry-over from other donors' samples. The sequencing here drew on whole blood, taken in connection with sensitization to the hapten diphenylcyclopropenone (DPC). The CDR3 nucleotides are TGCGCCAGCAGCCAACTCACAAAACCGGGACTAGGGGAAGAGACCCAGTACTTC. It is translated as CASSQLTKPGLGEETQYF.